This TCR beta chain stems from a study of spatial heterogeneity in lung cancer. Single TCR cDNA molecules each had their own unique molecular identifier. TCRdb reanalysed the 5' RACE reads using MiXCR and keeps one entry per CDR3 protein. Among over 10,000 distinct CDR3 sequences, over 4.5% were seen once, and the ten largest hold 35% to 40%. Trimming removed 3 bases at V and 2 bases at J, with 8 bases between. The germline CDR1 and CDR2 sequences are MDHEN and SYDVKM. The CDR3 runs to 15 residues. The time point: sample taken at primary tumor resection. In each case, whole RNA from tumor, nontumor lung or frozen PBMC was sequenced unsorted. This clonotype was seen at least ten times. What it binds is not known. General observations from the study: Tumor mutation counts were tracked by expanded intratumoral alpha and beta TCR counts.

This receptor was identified in a male donor with early-stage non-small cell lung cancer. The gene calls are TRBV28 and TRBJ2-6, with D tentatively TRBD1 or TRBD2 (5 bases each). The starting material was lung tumor tissue, obtained at surgery. The CDR3 spells CASSLRGAGANVLTF. The CDR3 DNA reads TGTGCCAGCAGTTTGAGGGGCGCTGGGGCCAACGTCCTGACTTTC.